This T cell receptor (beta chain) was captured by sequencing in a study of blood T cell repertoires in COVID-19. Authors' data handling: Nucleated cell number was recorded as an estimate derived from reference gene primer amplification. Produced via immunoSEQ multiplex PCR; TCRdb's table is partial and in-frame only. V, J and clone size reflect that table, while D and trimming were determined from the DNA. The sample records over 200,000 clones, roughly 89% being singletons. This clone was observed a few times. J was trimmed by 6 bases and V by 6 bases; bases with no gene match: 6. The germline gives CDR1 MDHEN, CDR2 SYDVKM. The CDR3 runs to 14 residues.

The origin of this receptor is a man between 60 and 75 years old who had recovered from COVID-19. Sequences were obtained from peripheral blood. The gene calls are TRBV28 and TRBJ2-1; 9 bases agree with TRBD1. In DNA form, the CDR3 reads TGTGCCAGCAGGCGACAGGGGGTGATCAATGAGCAGTTCTTC. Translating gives CASRRQGVINEQFF.